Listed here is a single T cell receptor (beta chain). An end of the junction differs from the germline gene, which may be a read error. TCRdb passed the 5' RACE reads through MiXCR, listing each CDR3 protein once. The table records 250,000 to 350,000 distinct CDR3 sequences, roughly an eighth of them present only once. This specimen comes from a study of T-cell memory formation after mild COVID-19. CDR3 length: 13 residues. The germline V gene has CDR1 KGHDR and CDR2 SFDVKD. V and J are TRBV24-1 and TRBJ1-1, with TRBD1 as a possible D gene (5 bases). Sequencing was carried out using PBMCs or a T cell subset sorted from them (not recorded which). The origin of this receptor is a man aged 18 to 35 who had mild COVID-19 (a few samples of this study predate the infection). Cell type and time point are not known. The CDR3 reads CANSDSRQTEAFF. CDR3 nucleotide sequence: TGTGCCAACAGTGATTCCCGACAGACTGAAGCTTTCTTT.